This record looks at one TCR beta chain sequence and its context. These data originate in a study of blood T cell repertoires in COVID-19. Study-wide context: Sources were T cells, B-cell-depleted T cells, or PBMCs; the material itself was cDNA or gDNA.

TCRdb's copy holds only in-frame clones and misses some; the assay was immunoSEQ multiplex PCR. The top ten hold approximately 6% of the sample, which has roughly 200,000 clones, approximately 90% seen once. CDR1 and CDR2 from the germline V gene are SGHNT and YYREEE (reference sequence). The CDR3 consists of 18 residues. V dropped 4 bases and J dropped 4; count of bases not matched to a gene: 14. The chain uses TRBV5-4 and TRBJ2-6; 7 nucleotides agree with TRBD2. This clonotype was obtained from a man aged 55 to 70 who had recovered from COVID-19. Sequencing used peripheral blood. CDR3 region: CASSREDGSWGGANVLTF. CDR3 DNA: TGTGCCAGCAGCCGGGAGGACGGGAGTTGGGGAGGGGCCAACGTCCTGACTTTC.